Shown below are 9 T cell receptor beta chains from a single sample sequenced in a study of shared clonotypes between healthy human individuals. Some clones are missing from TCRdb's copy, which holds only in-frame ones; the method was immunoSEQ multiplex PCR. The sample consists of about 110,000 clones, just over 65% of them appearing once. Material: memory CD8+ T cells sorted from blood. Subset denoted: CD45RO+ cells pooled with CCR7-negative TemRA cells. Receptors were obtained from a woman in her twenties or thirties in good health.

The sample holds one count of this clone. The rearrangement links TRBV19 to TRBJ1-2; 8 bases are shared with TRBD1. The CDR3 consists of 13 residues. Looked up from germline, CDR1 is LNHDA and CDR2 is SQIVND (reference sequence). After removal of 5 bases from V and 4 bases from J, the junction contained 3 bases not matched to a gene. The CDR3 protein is CASSVGTGYGYTF. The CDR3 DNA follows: TGTGCCAGTAGTGTAGGGACAGGCTATGGCTACACCTTC.

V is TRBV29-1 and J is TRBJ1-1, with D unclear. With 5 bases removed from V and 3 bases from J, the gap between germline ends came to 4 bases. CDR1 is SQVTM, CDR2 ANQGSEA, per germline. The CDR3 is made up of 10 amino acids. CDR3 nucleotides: TGCAGCGTTCAGCACACTGAAGCTTTCTTT. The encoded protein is CSVQHTEAFF. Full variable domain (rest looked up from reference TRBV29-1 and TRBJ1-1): SAVISQKPSRDICQRGTSLTIQCQVDSQVTMMFWYRQQPGQSLTLIATANQGSEATYESGFVIDKFPISRPNLTFSTLTVSNMSPEDSSIYLCSVQHTEAFFGQGTRLTVV.

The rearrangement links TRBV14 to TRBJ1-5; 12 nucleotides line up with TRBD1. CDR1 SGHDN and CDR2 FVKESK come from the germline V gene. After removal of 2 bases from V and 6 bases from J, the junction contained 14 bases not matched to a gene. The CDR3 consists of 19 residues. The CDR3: CASSQPRDAGQGAGQPQHF. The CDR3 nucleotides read TGTGCCAGCAGCCAACCCCGCGACGCGGGACAGGGGGCTGGTCAGCCCCAGCATTTT.

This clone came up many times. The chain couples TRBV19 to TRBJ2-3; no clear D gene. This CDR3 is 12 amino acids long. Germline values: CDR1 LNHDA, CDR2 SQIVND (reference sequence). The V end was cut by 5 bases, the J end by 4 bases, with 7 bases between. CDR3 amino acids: CASSSGADTQYF. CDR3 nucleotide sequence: TGTGCCAGTAGTTCGGGCGCAGATACGCAGTATTTT.

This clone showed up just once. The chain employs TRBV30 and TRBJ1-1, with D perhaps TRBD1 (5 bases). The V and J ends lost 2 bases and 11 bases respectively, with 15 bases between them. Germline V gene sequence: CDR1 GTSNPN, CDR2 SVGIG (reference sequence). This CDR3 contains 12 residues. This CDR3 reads CAWSPSTAYAFF. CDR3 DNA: TGTGCCTGGAGTCCGTCGACAGCGTACGCTTTCTTT.

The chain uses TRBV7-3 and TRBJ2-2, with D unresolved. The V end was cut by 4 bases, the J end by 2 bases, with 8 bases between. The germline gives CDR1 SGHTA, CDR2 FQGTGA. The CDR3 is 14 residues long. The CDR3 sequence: CASSSIGNTGELFF. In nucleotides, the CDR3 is TGTGCCAGCAGCTCCATAGGAAACACCGGGGAGCTGTTTTTT.

CDR3 coding DNA: TGCGCCAGCAGCCTCGACAGGGAAGAGACCCAGTACTTC. This sequence encodes CASSLDREETQYF. The chain employs TRBV4-1 and TRBJ2-5; 7 bases line up with TRBD1. Germline-derived CDR1 and CDR2 are MGHRA and YSYEKL. The CDR3 is made up of 13 amino acids. The junction had 2 bases not matched to a gene; V was cut back by 4 bases and J by 3 bases.

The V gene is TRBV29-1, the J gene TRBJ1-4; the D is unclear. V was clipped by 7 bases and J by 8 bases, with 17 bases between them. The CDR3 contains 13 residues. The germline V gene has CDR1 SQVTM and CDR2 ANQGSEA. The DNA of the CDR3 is TGCAGCGGTCTCGAGAGTCCCTACGAAAAACTGTTTTTT. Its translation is CSGLESPYEKLFF.

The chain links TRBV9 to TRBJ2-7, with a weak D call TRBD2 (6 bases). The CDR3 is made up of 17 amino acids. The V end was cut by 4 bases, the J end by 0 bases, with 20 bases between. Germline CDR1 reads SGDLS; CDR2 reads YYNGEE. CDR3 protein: CASSLSTSSASSYEQYF. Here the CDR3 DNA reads TGTGCCAGCAGCCTATCCACTTCTAGCGCCAGCTCCTACGAGCAGTACTTC. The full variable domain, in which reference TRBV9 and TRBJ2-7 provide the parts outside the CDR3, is DSGVTQTPKHLITATGQRVTLRCSPRSGDLSVYWYQQSLDQGLQFLIQYYNGEERAKGNILERFSAQQFPDLHSELNLSSLELGDSALYFCASSLSTSSASSYEQYFGPGTRLTVT.